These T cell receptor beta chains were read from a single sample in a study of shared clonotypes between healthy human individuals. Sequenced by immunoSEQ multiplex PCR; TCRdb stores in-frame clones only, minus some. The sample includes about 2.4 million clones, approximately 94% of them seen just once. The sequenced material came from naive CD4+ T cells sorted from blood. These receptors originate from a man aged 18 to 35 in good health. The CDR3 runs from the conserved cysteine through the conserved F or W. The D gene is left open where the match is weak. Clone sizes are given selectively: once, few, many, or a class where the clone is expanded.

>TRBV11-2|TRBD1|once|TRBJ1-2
TGTGCCAGCAGCTTGGGGACAGGGGGCTCTGGCTACACCTTC
CASSLGTGGSGYTF
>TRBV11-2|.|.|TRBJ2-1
TGTGCCAGCAGCTTAGATTTATACAATGAGCAGTTCTTC
CASSLDLYNEQFF
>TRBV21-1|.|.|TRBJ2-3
TGTGCCAGCAGCAAAAATAGCAGGGGGAGTACAGATACGCAGTATTTT
CASSKNSRGSTDTQYF
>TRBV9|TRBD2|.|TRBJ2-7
TGTGCCAGCAGCGGGCCGGGACTAGCGGACTCCTACGAGCAGTACTTC
CASSGPGLADSYEQYF
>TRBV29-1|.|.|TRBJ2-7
TGCAGCGTTGAATTAGGCCCAGGGTACGAGCAGTACTTC
CSVELGPGYEQYF
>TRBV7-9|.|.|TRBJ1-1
TGTGCCAGCAGTTACCGGGGGACTGAAGCTTTCTTT
CASSYRGTEAFF
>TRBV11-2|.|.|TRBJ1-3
TGTGCCAGCAGCTTAGGCGACCCATGGGCGGGCACCATATATTTT
CASSLGDPWAGTIYF
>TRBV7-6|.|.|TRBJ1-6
TGTGCCAGCAGCTCCAATAATTCACCCCTCCACTTT
CASSSNNSPLHF
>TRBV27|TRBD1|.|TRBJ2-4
TGTGCCAGCAGTTCAGGACAGGTGACCAAAAACATTCAGTACTTC
CASSSGQVTKNIQYF
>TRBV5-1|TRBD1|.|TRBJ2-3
TGCGCCAGCAGCTCGGGACAGGGGGCCTTTAGCACAGATACGCAGTATTTT
CASSSGQGAFSTDTQYF
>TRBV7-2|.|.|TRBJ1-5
TGTGCCAGCAGCTTAGGTAGGGAAAGCAATCAGCCCCAGCATTTT
CASSLGRESNQPQHF
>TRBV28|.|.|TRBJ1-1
TGTGCCAGCATTAGAACAGGGGAAGCTTTCTTT
CASIRTGEAFF
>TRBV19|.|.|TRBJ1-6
TGTGCCAGTACCCCCGTAGCAGGGTATAATTCACCCCTCCACTTT
CASTPVAGYNSPLHF
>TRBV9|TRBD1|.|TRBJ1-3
TGTGCCAGCAGCGGGGCAGGGGGGACTCTTGGAAACACCATATATTTT
CASSGAGGTLGNTIYF
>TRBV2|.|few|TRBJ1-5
TGTGCCAGCAATCCCGAGGGACTAAGCAATCAGCCCCAGCATTTT
CASNPEGLSNQPQHF
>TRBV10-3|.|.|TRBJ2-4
TGTGCCATCAGTGAAGACCCTGGTCGGTCAGGCCTAGCCAAAAACATTCAGTACTTC
CAISEDPGRSGLAKNIQYF
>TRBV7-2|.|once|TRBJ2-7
TGTGCCAGCAGCTACTACAGGGTAGGCTACGAGCAGTACTTC
CASSYYRVGYEQYF
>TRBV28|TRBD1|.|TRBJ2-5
TGTGCCAGCAGCAGGGACAGGGGAGAGACCCAGTACTTC
CASSRDRGETQYF
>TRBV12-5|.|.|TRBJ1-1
TGTGCTAGTGGTCCCGACGGGCTTCAAGCTTTCTTT
CASGPDGLQAFF
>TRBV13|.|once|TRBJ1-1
TGTGCCAGCCTCAATAACCGGGACTCAAAAAGAGGAACTGAAGCTTTCTTT
CASLNNRDSKRGTEAFF
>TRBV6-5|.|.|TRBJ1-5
TGTGCCAGCAGTAGGGACGGTAGCAATCAGCCCCAGCATTTT
CASSRDGSNQPQHF
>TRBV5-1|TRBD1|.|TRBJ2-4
TGCGCCAGCGCCGGGACAGGGGTTCTAGCCAAAAACATTCAGTACTTC
CASAGTGVLAKNIQYF
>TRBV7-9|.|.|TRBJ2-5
TGTGCCAGCAGCTTACCCGCGGGCGGAGAGACCCAGTACTTC
CASSLPAGGETQYF
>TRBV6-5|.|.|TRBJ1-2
TGTGCCAGCAGACCAGCAGCTAACTATGGCTACACCTTC
CASRPAANYGYTF
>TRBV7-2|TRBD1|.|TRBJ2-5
TGTGCCAGCAGCTTAGTCGGGACAGGGGCCCTCCAAGAGACCCAGTACTTC
CASSLVGTGALQETQYF
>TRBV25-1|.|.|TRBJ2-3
TGTGCCAGCAGTGAACGGAACAGGGCTAGCACAGATACGCAGTATTTT
CASSERNRASTDTQYF
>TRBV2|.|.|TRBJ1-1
TGTGCCAGCAACTCCGGACAGCGTGTAACAGCTTTCTTT
CASNSGQRVTAFF
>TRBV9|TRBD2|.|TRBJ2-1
TGTGCCAGCAGCGTAGCTACAGGTCTAGCGGGCAATGAGCAGTTCTTC
CASSVATGLAGNEQFF
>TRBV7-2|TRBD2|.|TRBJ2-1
TGTGCCAGCAGCATACTAGCGGACACCTCCTACAATGAGCAGTTCTTC
CASSILADTSYNEQFF
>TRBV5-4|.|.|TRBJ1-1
TGTGCCAGCAGCTTGCCAGCTTTGAACACTGAAGCTTTCTTT
CASSLPALNTEAFF
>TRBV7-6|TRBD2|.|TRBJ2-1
TGTGCCAGCAGCCGGACTAGCGGAGGGTTCTACAATGAGCAGTTCTTC
CASSRTSGGFYNEQFF
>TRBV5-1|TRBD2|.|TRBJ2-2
TGCGCCAGCAGCTTACCTAGCGGGGGCACCGGGGAGCTGTTTTTT
CASSLPSGGTGELFF
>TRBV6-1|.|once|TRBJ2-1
TGTGCCAGCAGTGGGGGCAGCTCCTACAATGAGCAGTTCTTC
CASSGGSSYNEQFF
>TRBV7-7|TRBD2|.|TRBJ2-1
TGTGCTAGCAGCTTCGGGGGGGGCATCGAGGAGCAGTTCTTC
CASSFGGGIEEQFF
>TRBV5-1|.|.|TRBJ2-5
TGCGCCAGCAGCTTGGGCGTGATTCGAGAGACCCAGTACTTC
CASSLGVIRETQYF
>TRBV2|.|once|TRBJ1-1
TGTGCCAGCAGTGAATCGCCCCCGTCCGGAACTGAAGCTTTCTTT
CASSESPPSGTEAFF
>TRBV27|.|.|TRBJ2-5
TGTGCCAGCAGCCTCATCAGGTCGGGCAGGAAATTCCAAGAGACCCAGTACTTC
CASSLIRSGRKFQETQYF
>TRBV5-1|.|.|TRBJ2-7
TGCGCCAGCAGCTTGGAAGATAGGAACCTGGGCGAGCAGTACTTC
CASSLEDRNLGEQYF
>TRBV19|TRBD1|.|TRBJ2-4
TGTGCCAGTAGTATCCCGGGACAGGGGGCCGGGGTTCAGTACTTC
CASSIPGQGAGVQYF
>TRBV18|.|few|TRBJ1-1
TGTGCCAGCTCACCATGGTCGCAGGGACTGAACACTGAAGCTTTCTTT
CASSPWSQGLNTEAFF
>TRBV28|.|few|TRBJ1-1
TGTGCCAGCAAACCACTTAACCTTGAAGCTTTCTTT
CASKPLNLEAFF
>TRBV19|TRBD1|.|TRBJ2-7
TGTGCCAGTAGTACATGGGACAGTTCCTACGAGCAGTACTTC
CASSTWDSSYEQYF
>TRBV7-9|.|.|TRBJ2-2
TGTGCCAGCAGCTTTCTCTCTCAGGGCGGGACCGGGGAGCTGTTTTTT
CASSFLSQGGTGELFF
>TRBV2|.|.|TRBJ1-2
TGTGCCAGCAGAGTAGGGCAGTATGGCTACACCTTC
CASRVGQYGYTF
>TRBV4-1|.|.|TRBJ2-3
TGCGCCAGCAGCCAGGAACCTAGCAAGGGCACAGATACGCAGTATTTT
CASSQEPSKGTDTQYF
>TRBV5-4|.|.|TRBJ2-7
TGTGCCAGCAGATCCCTAGATTACGACGAGCAGTACTTC
CASRSLDYDEQYF
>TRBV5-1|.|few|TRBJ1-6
TGCGCCAGCAGCTTGGACAGGAATTCACCCCTCCACTTT
CASSLDRNSPLHF
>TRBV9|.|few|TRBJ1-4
TGTGCCAGCAGCGCCTCAGGGGTTTACGAAAAACTGTTTTTT
CASSASGVYEKLFF
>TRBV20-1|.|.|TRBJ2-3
TGCAGTGGAATTTGGGGTGATACGCAGTATTTT
CSGIWGDTQYF
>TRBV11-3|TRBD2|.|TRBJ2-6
TGTGCCAGCAGCACGGGGGGGGCTGGGGCCAACGTCCTGACTTTC
CASSTGGAGANVLTF